The 28 T cell receptor beta chains in this list originate from one sample, sequenced in a study of CD8 T cell repertoires and HIV-1 epitope variants. The antigens for these receptors are not known. Repertoires were generated with immunoSEQ multiplex PCR, while TCRdb's copy carries only in-frame clones and drops some. This sample carries thousands of clones, approximately 70% of them seen once, and the ten largest clones take about 45%. The source material was cultured CD8+ T cells derived from PBMCs. These receptors all stem from a male donor with HIV.

Comments on this clone: Germline and junction disagree at one end, which may indicate a read error. V gene TRBV28 combines with J gene TRBJ2-7; 7 bases line up with TRBD1. The CDR3 totals 16 residues. Germline V gene sequence: CDR1 MDHEN, CDR2 SYDVKM. The CDR3 DNA follows: TGTGCCAGCAGTTGGTCACTGGGACAGAGCCTCTACGAGCAGTGCTTC. Encoded protein: CASSWSLGQSLYEQCF.

This chain uses TRBV27 with TRBJ2-3, with 8 positions matching TRBD1. Germline V gives CDR1 MNHEY, CDR2 SMNVEV (reference sequence). CDR3 size: 18 residues. V was pared by 5 bases and J by 4 bases, with 17 bases of the junction left unmatched. CDR3: CASSPSAWPGGSADTQYF. In DNA, the CDR3 is TGTGCCAGCAGTCCCTCCGCCTGGCCAGGGGGCTCGGCAGATACGCAGTATTTT.

The rearrangement joins TRBV27 to TRBJ2-1; tentatively, D is TRBD1 (6 bases). Germline values: CDR1 MNHEY, CDR2 SMNVEV (reference sequence). This CDR3 contains 16 residues. V was trimmed by 4 bases and J by 3 bases, leaving 16 bases between them. The CDR3 coding sequence is TGTGCCAGCAGTTCCATCGGGACACAACTCTACAATGAGCAGTTCTTC. As protein: CASSSIGTQLYNEQFF.

By frequency in the sample, this clone is medium-sized. The rearrangement joins TRBV5-1 to TRBJ1-5; 7 nucleotides match TRBD1. CDR3 length: 13 residues. V was clipped by 4 bases and J by 5 bases; unmatched bases: 3. CDR1 and CDR2 from the germline V gene are SGHRS and YFSETQ. Here the CDR3 DNA reads TGCGCCAGCAGCCCGACAGGGCATCAGCCCCAGCATTTT. Protein sequence: CASSPTGHQPQHF.

This chain joins TRBV30 and TRBJ1-2, with TRBD1 identical over 7 bases. The CDR3 sequence is 14 residues long. Trimming removed 4 bases from V and 4 bases from J; junction bases left unmatched: 9. Germline assignment: CDR1 GTSNPN and CDR2 SVGIG (reference sequence). The CDR3 spells CAWNPTGTVYGYTF. CDR3 DNA sequence: TGTGCCTGGAACCCCACCGGGACAGTCTATGGCTACACCTTC.

This clone was observed a few times. The V and J genes are TRBV13 and TRBJ1-2; D is undetermined. The CDR3 extends over 14 amino acids. The germline gives CDR1 PRHDT, CDR2 FYEKMQ (reference sequence). Trimming removed 5 bases from V and 3 bases from J, with 13 bases in between. The CDR3 is CASSPRTAYYGYTF. The CDR3 DNA is TGTGCCAGCAGCCCCCGGACGGCCTACTATGGCTACACCTTC.

The chain uses TRBV5-1 and TRBJ2-5, with TRBD1 matching over 7 bases. The germline V gene has CDR1 SGHRS and CDR2 YFSETQ. V was pared by 4 bases and J by 2 bases, with 8 bases of the junction left unmatched. This CDR3 region has 15 residues. CDR3 residues: CASSTSGTVQETQYF. The CDR3 nucleotides are TGCGCCAGCAGCACCTCCGGGACAGTACAAGAGACCCAGTACTTC.

In DNA, the CDR3 is TGTGCCAGCAGTTACTCCAGACAGAGCTCCTACGAGCAGTACTTC. Encoded protein: CASSYSRQSSYEQYF. This sequence joins TRBV6-5 and TRBJ2-7, with TRBD1 as a possible D gene (5 bases). CDR3 length: 15 amino acids. Trimming took 0 bases from V and 0 from J, leaving 9 bases between them. Germline CDR1 and CDR2: MNHEY and SVGAGI.

The rearrangement links TRBV4-3 to TRBJ1-6, with D perhaps matching TRBD1 (5 bases). Trimming stripped 4 bases from V and 7 bases from J, with 11 bases between. The CDR3 loop spans 14 amino acids. Germline loops: CDR1 LGHNA, CDR2 YSLEER. This CDR3 is CASSPTAGNSPLHF. The CDR3 coding sequence is TGCGCCAGCAGCCCGACAGCGGGGAATTCACCCCTCCACTTT.

The chain carries TRBV4-1 and TRBJ1-1, with D uncertain. Deletions cut 5 bases from V and 4 bases from J, with 14 bases between. The CDR3 is 14 residues long. CDR1 is MGHRA and CDR2 is YSYEKL in the germline V gene. The CDR3 bases are TGCGCCAGCAGCGCCCCGACATCGGGCACTGAAGCTTTCTTT. The encoded protein is CASSAPTSGTEAFF.

By share, this clone ranks as medium-sized (0.01 to 0.1%). The rearrangement joins TRBV18 to TRBJ2-7, with D possibly matching TRBD1 (6 bases). The germline V gene encodes CDR1 KGHSH and CDR2 LQKENI. The CDR3 sequence is 16 residues long. Trimming removed 1 base at V and 2 bases at J, with 15 bases between. CDR3 region: CASSPQFGQGPYEQYF. The CDR3 DNA follows: TGTGCCAGCTCACCACAGTTTGGGCAGGGGCCCTACGAGCAGTACTTC.

The chain links TRBV7-3 to TRBJ2-1, with no clear D. The germline gives CDR1 SGHTA, CDR2 FQGTGA. Trimming took off 5 bases at V and 5 bases at J, with 4 bases between the two ends. CDR3 length: 11 residues. As DNA, the CDR3 is TGTGCCAGCAGCCTCGACAATGAGCAGTTCTTC. It yields the protein CASSLDNEQFF. Supplemented by reference TRBV7-3 and TRBJ2-1, the full variable domain reads GAGVSQTPSNKVTEKGKYVELRCDPISGHTALYWYRQSLGQGPEFLIYFQGTGAADDSGLPNDRFFAVRPEGSVSTLKIQRTERGDSAVYLCASSLDNEQFFGPGTRLTVL.

V usage is TRBV9 and J usage is TRBJ2-3, with 7 bases identical to TRBD1. The trim removed 3 bases at V and 2 bases at J, leaving 12 bases unmatched. The CDR3 has 17 residues. Germline CDR1 is SGDLS and CDR2 is YYNGEE. CDR3 loop: CASSAIQGPPFTDTQYF. CDR3 DNA: TGTGCCAGCAGCGCCATACAGGGGCCTCCCTTCACAGATACGCAGTATTTT.

This clone was recorded once. This chain connects TRBV7-9 to TRBJ2-1; no reliable D call. There are 12 residues in the CDR3. In germline, CDR1 is SEHNR, CDR2 FQNEAQ (reference sequence). The ends were cut back, 5 bases at V and 7 bases at J, with 9 bases in the middle. The CDR3 protein is CASSPLWNEQFF. CDR3 nucleotides: TGTGCCAGCAGCCCCCTCTGGAATGAGCAGTTCTTC.

The V and J genes are TRBV9 and TRBJ2-7; 9 bases line up with TRBD1. Germline V gives CDR1 SGDLS, CDR2 YYNGEE. The CDR3 totals 13 residues. V dropped 3 bases and J dropped 6; count of bases not matched to a gene: 4. CDR3 in amino acids: CASSGTGAGEQYF. DNA of the CDR3: TGTGCCAGCAGCGGGACAGGGGCCGGCGAGCAGTACTTC.

The rearrangement joins TRBV7-2 to TRBJ2-3, with D possibly called TRBD1 or TRBD2 (5 bases each). The V end lost 1 base, the J end lost 9 bases, and 11 bases lay between the germline ends. The germline CDR1 and CDR2 sequences are SGHTA and FQGNSA. This CDR3 contains 13 residues. CDR3 in amino acids: CASSLDGAQTQYF. The CDR3 DNA follows: TGTGCCAGCAGCTTAGACGGGGCCCAGACGCAGTATTTT.

The chain links TRBV30 to TRBJ2-1; perhaps TRBD1 as D (6 bases). The germline V gene has CDR1 GTSNPN and CDR2 SVGIG (reference sequence). Trimming stripped 1 base from V and 13 bases from J, with 14 bases between. The CDR3 sequence is 12 residues long. For the CDR3, the DNA is TGTGCCTGGAGTGAGGGGGAACAGCTCCAGTTCTTC. It encodes CAWSEGEQLQFF.

The chain is built from TRBV19 and TRBJ1-4, with 7 nucleotides matching TRBD1. V lost 4 bases and J lost 8; bases outside the gene matches: 16. CDR1 and CDR2 from the germline V gene are LNHDA and SQIVND (reference sequence). The CDR3 has 17 amino acids. The chain's CDR3 is CASSTQTDRTMREKLFF. DNA of the CDR3: TGTGCCAGTAGTACACAAACGGACAGGACGATGCGGGAAAAACTGTTTTTT.

CDR3 residues: CASSYSTGTQETQYF. The DNA for the CDR3 is TGTGCCAGCAGTTACTCGACAGGGACCCAAGAGACCCAGTACTTC. The V gene is TRBV6-5, the J gene TRBJ2-5; the match to TRBD1 covers 7 bases. The V and J ends lost 0 bases and 1 base, in that order; junction bases with no gene match: 2. Germline V gene lookup returns CDR1 MNHEY and CDR2 SVGAGI. This CDR3 comprises 15 residues.

The rearrangement links TRBV28 to TRBJ2-1; 14 bases align to TRBD2. CDR1 and CDR2 from the germline V gene are MDHEN and SYDVKM. Trimming removed 2 bases from V and 8 bases from J; junction bases left unmatched: 14. This CDR3 has 19 amino acids. The CDR3 DNA sequence: TGTGCCAGCAGTTTAGAGGGACTAGCGGGAGAGGGGGCAGGGGATGAGCAGTTCTTC. It specifies CASSLEGLAGEGAGDEQFF.

This clone has only a few counts. The V call is TRBV27, the J call TRBJ2-1; D gene ambiguous. Per germline, CDR1 MNHEY and CDR2 SMNVEV (reference sequence). This CDR3 is built from 13 residues. V lost 6 bases to trimming and J lost 5 bases, with 11 bases between them. This CDR3 is CASSQAYNNEQFF. CDR3 nucleotides: TGTGCCAGCAGCCAAGCGTACAACAATGAGCAGTTCTTC.

V usage is TRBV6-1 and J usage is TRBJ2-3; the match to TRBD2 covers 7 bases. This CDR3 region has 15 residues. V shed 8 bases, J shed 2 bases, and the junction held 10 bases outside the gene matches. The germline CDR1 and CDR2 sequences are MNHNS and SASEGT. Here the CDR3 reads CASPSGEAYTDTQYF. The DNA of the CDR3 is TGTGCCAGCCCGAGCGGGGAGGCCTACACAGATACGCAGTATTTT.

The rearrangement joins TRBV2 to TRBJ1-5; 7 bases align to TRBD1. V dropped 0 bases and J dropped 4; count of bases not matched to a gene: 12. The CDR3 has 18 amino acids. CDR1 is SNHLY, CDR2 FYNNEI, per germline. The CDR3 sequence: CASSEALHKGAWNQPQHF. The CDR3 DNA sequence: TGTGCCAGCAGTGAAGCGCTTCATAAGGGGGCATGGAATCAGCCCCAGCATTTT.

This clone was seen only once. The chain has TRBV28 and TRBJ2-3; 8 bases fit TRBD1. CDR1 MDHEN and CDR2 SYDVKM come from the germline V gene. V lost 4 bases and J lost 1; bases outside the gene matches: 1. The CDR3 runs to 14 residues. The CDR3 spells CASSYRGGTDTQYF. As DNA, the CDR3 is TGTGCCAGCAGTTACAGGGGGGGCACAGATACGCAGTATTTT.

The chain's CDR3 is CASSLLNPAGDGEQFF. As DNA, the CDR3 is TGTGCCAGCAGCTTATTGAATCCAGCGGGGGACGGCGAGCAGTTCTTC. The chain carries TRBV7-9 and TRBJ2-1; 8 bases align to TRBD2. The CDR3 spans 16 residues. Germline assignment: CDR1 SEHNR and CDR2 FQNEAQ (reference sequence). Trimming at V came to 2 bases and at J to 10 bases, leaving 13 bases not matched to a gene.

The V gene is TRBV19, the J gene TRBJ2-5, with 10 bases fitting TRBD1. This CDR3 has 14 residues. Germline assignment: CDR1 LNHDA and CDR2 SQIVND (reference sequence). V gave up 6 bases and J gave up 5 bases; unmatched junction bases: 6. CDR3: CASSGTGATETQYF. In nucleotides, the CDR3 is TGTGCCAGTAGCGGGACAGGGGCGACGGAGACCCAGTACTTC.

The chain links TRBV27 to TRBJ2-7, with TRBD1 matching 9 bases. Looked up from germline, CDR1 is MNHEY and CDR2 is SMNVEV (reference sequence). This CDR3 region has 15 residues. Trimming removed 5 bases from V and 0 bases from J; junction bases left unmatched: 5. The CDR3, as DNA: TGTGCCAGCAGTGTGGGACAGGGAAGCTCCTACGAGCAGTACTTC. Protein sequence: CASSVGQGSSYEQYF.

The V gene is TRBV4-3, the J gene TRBJ1-5, with 9 bases identical to TRBD1. CDR3 length: 18 amino acids. Germline V CDR1 and CDR2: LGHNA, YSLEER. V lost 0 bases, J lost 3 bases, and 9 bases stayed unmatched. The CDR3 DNA sequence: TGCGCCAGCAGCCAAGATTTACCAGGACAGGGGCTCAATCAGCCCCAGCATTTT. It translates to CASSQDLPGQGLNQPQHF.